The 18 T cell receptor beta chains reported below all come from one sample, sequenced in a study of blood T cell repertoires in COVID-19. Here immunoSEQ multiplex PCR was the method, and the copy in TCRdb shows in-frame clones only, minus some. The sample includes roughly 49,000 clones, over 65% of them seen just once. The specimen sequenced was peripheral blood. Receptors were obtained from a human donor in a cohort sampled during active COVID-19.

V usage is TRBV21-1 and J usage is TRBJ2-3; TRBD2, the D gene given by the table, was not confirmed from the DNA. TRBV21-1 is described as a pseudogene. CDR3 length: 14 residues. The CDR3 protein is CASSLAGGTDTQYF. The DNA for the CDR3 is TGTGCCAGTTCATTAGCGGGTGGGACAGATACGCAGTATTTT.

The CDR3 loop is CASSASPGHIEQYF. The DNA of the CDR3 is TGTGCCAGCAGCGCGTCACCGGGACATATCGAGCAGTACTTC. This chain connects TRBV2 to TRBJ2-7; maybe TRBD1 (6 bases). The CDR3 runs 14 residues. The V and J ends lost 6 bases and 6 bases respectively, with 18 bases between them. Germline V gives CDR1 SNHLY, CDR2 FYNNEI.

This clone was observed once. The chain is built from TRBV7-6 and TRBJ1-5; D is unresolved. CDR3 length: 13 amino acids. Trimming shortened V by 0 bases and J by 4 bases, and 4 bases separated the two germline ends. CDR1 and CDR2 (germline): SGHVS, FNYEAQ. Here the CDR3 reads CASSLATNQPQHF. The CDR3, as DNA: TGTGCCAGCAGCTTAGCGACAAATCAGCCCCAGCATTTT. Combining the CDR3 with reference TRBV7-6 and TRBJ1-5 gives the whole variable domain GAGVSQSPRYKVTKRGQDVALRCDPISGHVSLYWYRQALGQGPEFLTYFNYEAQQDKSGLPNDRFSAERPEGSISTLTIQRTEQRDSAMYRCASSLATNQPQHFGDGTRLSIL.

This clone appeared a few times. The chain recombines TRBV19 with TRBJ2-1; the match to TRBD1 covers 7 bases. In germline, CDR1 is LNHDA, CDR2 SQIVND (reference sequence). The CDR3 extends over 14 amino acids. Unmatched junction bases numbered 5, after V lost 2 bases and J lost 7 bases. Here the CDR3 reads CASSIIGGANEQFF. The CDR3 DNA is TGTGCCAGTAGTATAATAGGGGGCGCGAATGAGCAGTTCTTC.

V is TRBV5-1 and J is TRBJ2-3, with TRBD1 identical over 7 bases. The CDR3 extends over 15 amino acids. Trimming removed 4 bases from V and 2 bases from J; junction bases left unmatched: 7. CDR1 and CDR2 (germline): SGHRS, YFSETQ. The chain's CDR3 is CASSQDRRVTDTQYF. CDR3 bases: TGCGCCAGCAGCCAGGACAGGAGAGTCACAGATACGCAGTATTTT. The variable domain in full, with the rest retrieved from reference TRBV5-1 and TRBJ2-3, is KAGVTQTPRYLIKTRGQQVTLSCSPISGHRSVSWYQQTPGQGLQFLFEYFSETQRNKGNFPGRFSGRQFSNSRSEMNVSTLELGDSALYLCASSQDRRVTDTQYFGPGTRLTVL.

V is TRBV12-3 or TRBV12-4 and J is TRBJ2-7, with 7 nucleotides matching TRBD1. The CDR3 is made up of 13 amino acids. V lost 6 bases to trimming and J lost 2 bases; unmatched junction nucleotides: 4. The CDR3 nucleotides are TGTGCCAGCAGAAGACAGGGAGCCTACGAGCAGTACTTC. This translates into CASRRQGAYEQYF.

CDR3 protein: CASSVQPTSGGGDTQYF. CDR3 DNA sequence: TGTGCCAGCAGCGTCCAACCGACTAGCGGGGGAGGGGATACGCAGTATTTT. The genes are TRBV9 and TRBJ2-3; 12 bases fit TRBD2. CDR3 length: 17 amino acids. V shed 2 bases, J shed 6 bases, and the junction held 10 bases outside the gene matches. Germline assignment: CDR1 SGDLS and CDR2 YYNGEE.

J is TRBJ2-7 and V is TRBV24-1; 9 bases match TRBD1. The germline V gene has CDR1 KGHDR and CDR2 SFDVKD. CDR3 length: 19 residues. V lost 1 base and J lost 7; bases outside the gene matches: 19. Here the CDR3 DNA reads TGTGCCACCAGTGATTTTTTAGGCGGTGCCGGGACAGGGAAGGTTGAGCAGTACTTC. This translates into CATSDFLGGAGTGKVEQYF.

The genes are TRBV7-9 and TRBJ1-1, with a tentative D call TRBD1 (5 bases). Trimming took off 2 bases at V and 4 bases at J, with 14 bases between the two ends. The CDR3 covers 15 residues. Germline values: CDR1 SEHNR, CDR2 FQNEAQ (reference sequence). The CDR3 region is CASSLWVRRGTEAFF. The CDR3 DNA reads as TGTGCCAGCAGCTTATGGGTCAGGAGGGGCACTGAAGCTTTCTTT. Full variable domain (outside the CDR3, taken from reference TRBV7-9 and TRBJ1-1): DTGVSQNPRHKITKRGQNVTFRCDPISEHNRLYWYRQTLGQGPEFLTYFQNEAQLEKSRLLSDRFSAERPKGSFSTLEIQRTEQGDSAMYLCASSLWVRRGTEAFFGQGTRLTVV.

J is TRBJ1-2 and V is TRBV6-1; D is possibly TRBD1 (5 bases). V lost 0 bases to trimming and J lost 4 bases, with 9 bases between them. The germline V gene has CDR1 MNHNS and CDR2 SASEGT. This CDR3 has 14 residues. The CDR3 reads CASSEAGHPYGYTF. In nucleotides, the CDR3 is TGTGCCAGCAGTGAAGCCGGACATCCCTATGGCTACACCTTC.

The chain links TRBV12-3 or TRBV12-4 to TRBJ1-1; no definite D call. The CDR3 is 13 residues long. V shed 4 bases and J shed 4 bases, with 10 bases lying between them. In nucleotides, the CDR3 is TGTGCCAGCAGTTCCCAGGTTCGCACTGAAGCTTTCTTT. This translates into CASSSQVRTEAFF.

This clone was seen just once. The chain couples TRBV5-1 to TRBJ1-4, with TRBD1 matching over 10 bases. Germline V gene lookup returns CDR1 SGHRS and CDR2 YFSETQ. The CDR3 is 17 residues long. Trimming at V came to 1 base and at J to 7 bases, leaving 10 bases not matched to a gene. CDR3 protein: CASSLSGATGGGEKLFF. The CDR3 coding sequence is TGCGCCAGCAGCTTGTCGGGGGCGACAGGGGGCGGTGAAAAACTGTTTTTT.

The chain carries TRBV19 and TRBJ1-1; a possible D gene is TRBD1 (6 bases). V dropped 4 bases and J dropped 8 bases, with 14 bases sitting between them. CDR3 length equals 13 residues. Germline V gene lookup returns CDR1 LNHDA and CDR2 SQIVND (reference sequence). The CDR3 loop is CASSTGERVEAFF. Written as DNA, the CDR3 is TGTGCCAGTAGTACAGGGGAGAGAGTAGAAGCTTTCTTT. Full variable domain (rest looked up from reference TRBV19 and TRBJ1-1): DGGITQSPKYLFRKEGQNVTLSCEQNLNHDAMYWYRQDPGQGLRLIYYSQIVNDFQKGDIAEGYSVSREKKESFPLTVTSAQKNPTAFYLCASSTGERVEAFFGQGTRLTVV.

This clone was detected a few times. The chain is built from TRBV28 and TRBJ1-2; D gene ambiguous. The CDR3 is made up of 12 amino acids. V lost 8 bases to trimming and J lost 1 base, with 8 bases between them. Germline V gene data show CDR1 as MDHEN and CDR2 as SYDVKM. DNA for the CDR3: TGTGCCAGCTCGTTCTTTAACTATGGCTACACCTTC. Its translation is CASSFFNYGYTF.

The genes are TRBV18 and TRBJ1-6, with unresolved D. The length of the CDR3 is 13 residues. CDR1 KGHSH and CDR2 LQKENI come from the germline V gene. With 4 bases removed from V and 4 bases from J, the gap between germline ends came to 5 bases. CDR3 nucleotides: TGTGCCAGCTCACGCGATTATAATTCACCCCTCCACTTT. Encoded protein: CASSRDYNSPLHF.

CDR3 region: CASSPAATYEQYF. For the CDR3, the DNA is TGTGCCAGCAGCCCAGCGGCGACCTACGAGCAGTACTTC. The V and J genes are TRBV9 and TRBJ2-7; possible D gene TRBD2, 5 bases. CDR3 length: 13 amino acids. The germline V gene encodes CDR1 SGDLS and CDR2 YYNGEE. V gave up 4 bases and J gave up 2 bases, with 10 bases separating them.

The CDR3 bases are TGTGCCAGCATTGCGGGGGGGGCGGAGACCCAGTACTTC. It encodes CASIAGGAETQYF. The genes are TRBV28 and TRBJ2-5, with TRBD2 identical over 9 bases. The CDR3 runs to 13 residues. The germline gives CDR1 MDHEN, CDR2 SYDVKM. V gave up 7 bases and J gave up 5 bases; unmatched junction bases: 5.

This chain uses TRBV30 with TRBJ1-5, with D unclear. Trimming shortened V by 0 bases and J by 3 bases, and 9 bases separated the two germline ends. CDR1 GTSNPN and CDR2 SVGIG come from the germline V gene (reference sequence). The CDR3 is made up of 14 amino acids. CDR3 amino acids: CAWSVQSHNQPQHF. DNA for the CDR3: TGTGCCTGGAGTGTACAAAGTCACAATCAGCCCCAGCATTTT.